This entry is about one T cell receptor beta chain. The antigen is unknown. Method: immunoSEQ multiplex PCR; TCRdb's copy keeps in-frame clones and lacks some. The sample yields about 1 million clones, about 76% seen once. This entry is derived from a study of shared clonotypes between healthy human individuals. The study's findings and limits: Sampling included only blood; tissue repertoires likely differ.

Germline CDR1 and CDR2: MNHEY and SVGAGI. V was clipped by 5 bases and J by 8 bases, with 16 bases between them. This CDR3 has 14 residues. The material sequenced was memory CD4+ T cells sorted from blood. Subset in this sample: CD45RA-negative fraction. The receptor was isolated from a man in his late teens or twenties in good health. The chain carries TRBV6-5 and TRBJ2-1, with TRBD2 as a possible D gene (6 bases). The CDR3 bases are TGTGCCAGCAGTCAAGACCCAGGGACTCATGAGCAGTTCTTC. As protein: CASSQDPGTHEQFF.